The rows below give T cell receptor beta chains drawn from one sample of a study of CD8 T cells in ankylosing spondylitis. In TCRdb, the 5' RACE reads were re-called with MiXCR into one record per CDR3 protein. Here the sample spans around 100,000 distinct CDR3 sequences, about 9% being singletons. The sequenced sample consisted of blood, either unsorted or a sorted T cell fraction (not recorded which). The receptors were sampled from a male donor with ankylosing spondylitis. CDR3s include the opening cysteine and the closing phenylalanine or tryptophan. D genes are given only for firm matches. Not every row has a clone size; where given, it reads once, few, many or a size class.

D gene	clone size	J gene	V gene	CDR3 protein	CDR3 DNA
TRBD1	NA	TRBJ2-5	TRBV9	CASSGSQGAGETQYF	TGTGCCAGCAGCGGATCACAGGGGGCTGGCGAGACCCAGTACTTC
TRBD1	many	TRBJ1-2	TRBV6-6	CASSPDRGNGYTF	TGTGCCAGCAGCCCCGACAGGGGGAATGGCTACACCTTC
NA	many	TRBJ1-1	TRBV6-4	CASTHRGGEGTEAFF	TGTGCCAGCACCCACCGGGGGGGAGAGGGCACTGAAGCTTTCTTT
NA	NA	TRBJ2-5	TRBV6-1	CASTKRDLGETQYF	TGTGCCAGCACCAAAAGGGATCTCGGAGAGACCCAGTACTTC
TRBD2	many	TRBJ2-1	TRBV27	CASSLRTSGIYYNEQFF	TGTGCCAGCAGTTTAAGGACTAGCGGGATCTACTACAATGAGCAGTTCTTC
NA	NA	TRBJ2-7	TRBV29-1	CSVEDTREQYF	TGCAGCGTTGAAGATACCCGGGAGCAGTACTTC
NA	NA	TRBJ2-3	TRBV11-2	CASSLGSGGSTDTQYF	TGTGCCAGCAGCTTAGGATCAGGGGGGAGCACAGATACGCAGTATTTT
NA	few	TRBJ2-1	TRBV5-5	CASSLVAGPYNEQFF	TGTGCCAGCAGCTTAGTTGCGGGACCCTACAATGAGCAGTTCTTC
TRBD2	NA	TRBJ2-1	TRBV5-6	CASSLRGSGLVNEQFF	TGTGCCAGCAGCCTCCGAGGTAGCGGGTTGGTCAATGAGCAGTTCTTC
NA	many	TRBJ1-6	TRBV6-1	CASTVWAHSYNSPLHF	TGTGCCAGCACCGTCTGGGCCCACTCCTATAATTCACCCCTCCACTTT
TRBD1	NA	TRBJ1-1	TRBV13	CASSLGGTGTEAFF	TGTGCCAGCAGTTTGGGGGGGACAGGCACTGAAGCTTTCTTT
TRBD1	few	TRBJ2-3	TRBV4-1	CASSQDRGQGETDTQYF	TGCGCCAGCAGCCAAGATCGAGGACAGGGAGAGACAGATACGCAGTATTTT
NA	few	TRBJ1-3	TRBV6-5	CASSYGGTPGNTIYF	TGTGCCAGCAGTTACGGCGGGACACCTGGAAACACCATATATTTT
TRBD2	few	TRBJ2-1	TRBV7-8	CASSPTSGRYNEQFF	TGTGCCAGCAGCCCGACGAGCGGGAGGTACAATGAGCAGTTCTTC
NA	NA	TRBJ2-7	TRBV20-1	CSARTRDHYEQYF	TGCAGTGCTAGGACGAGGGACCACTACGAGCAGTACTTC
NA	many	TRBJ2-1	TRBV12-3/TRBV12-4	CASSPGTGNEQFF	TGTGCCAGCAGTCCCGGGACGGGCAATGAGCAGTTCTTC
TRBD2	few	TRBJ2-7	TRBV11-2	CASSLEGLAVLSSYEQYF	TGTGCCAGCAGCTTAGAGGGACTAGCGGTACTAAGCTCCTACGAGCAGTACTTC
TRBD2	many	TRBJ2-1	TRBV29-1	CSVGPSGRADNEQFF	TGCAGCGTTGGACCTAGCGGGAGGGCCGACAATGAGCAGTTCTTC
NA	many	TRBJ2-2	TRBV9	CASSVGDLNTGELFF	TGTGCCAGCAGCGTAGGTGACCTAAACACCGGGGAGCTGTTTTTT
NA	many	TRBJ1-1	TRBV4-1	CASSQQGYTEAFF	TGCGCCAGCAGCCAGCAGGGTTACACTGAAGCTTTCTTT
TRBD1	many	TRBJ2-7	TRBV6-1	CATPKKGTGYNEQYF	TGTGCCACCCCTAAAAAGGGGACAGGGTATAACGAGCAGTACTTC
NA	few	TRBJ2-2	TRBV19	CASRPKPGELFF	TGTGCCAGTAGACCGAAGCCCGGGGAGCTGTTTTTT
TRBD2	NA	TRBJ2-7	TRBV5-1	CASTSARLAGLFSEQYF	TGCGCCAGCACCTCAGCAAGACTAGCGGGCCTTTTTAGCGAGCAGTACTTC
NA	many	TRBJ1-1	TRBV7-9	CASSPDGSTEAFF	TGTGCCAGCAGCCCAGATGGGAGCACTGAAGCTTTCTTT
NA	few	TRBJ2-5	TRBV12-3/TRBV12-4	CASSSGLRETQYF	TGTGCCAGCAGTTCCGGACTTCGGGAGACCCAGTACTTC
TRBD2	many	TRBJ2-1	TRBV3-1	CASSQRLAGVLYEQFF	TGTGCCAGCAGCCAGCGACTAGCGGGAGTTCTCTATGAGCAGTTCTTC
NA	many	TRBJ2-1	TRBV20-1	CRLIGRRNEQFF	TGCAGGCTCATCGGTCGGAGGAATGAGCAGTTCTTC
NA	many	TRBJ2-1	TRBV7-2	CASSLGGGGNEQFF	TGTGCCAGCAGCTTAGGTGGTGGGGGCAATGAGCAGTTCTTC
TRBD2	few	TRBJ2-1	TRBV27	CASSFSGSAYNEQFF	TGTGCCAGCAGTTTTAGCGGGAGCGCCTACAATGAGCAGTTCTTC
TRBD2	many	TRBJ2-1	TRBV7-9	CASSLLAGGNEQFF	TGTGCCAGCAGCTTATTAGCGGGAGGTAATGAGCAGTTCTTC
NA	NA	TRBJ2-2	TRBV20-1	CSATLYSGELFF	TGCAGTGCTACTCTCTATAGCGGGGAGCTGTTTTTT
TRBD1	NA	TRBJ1-1	TRBV5-1	CASSLDSPGGTEAFF	TGCGCCAGCAGCTTGGACTCACCAGGGGGCACTGAAGCTTTCTTT
NA	many	TRBJ2-2	TRBV12-3/TRBV12-4	CASSSRTGELFF	TGTGCCAGCAGTTCACGTACCGGGGAGCTGTTTTTT
NA	NA	TRBJ2-5	TRBV7-9	CASSSLRGLQETQYF	TGTGCCAGCAGCTCCTTACGGGGGCTCCAAGAGACCCAGTACTTC
NA	many	TRBJ2-1	TRBV27	CASTQSGNLNEQFF	TGTGCCAGCACCCAATCGGGTAATTTGAATGAGCAGTTCTTC
NA	NA	TRBJ1-4	TRBV28	CASSTQGREEKLFF	TGTGCCAGCAGTACTCAGGGTCGGGAGGAAAAACTGTTTTTT
NA	many	TRBJ2-3	TRBV12-3/TRBV12-4	CASNVIARSTDTQYF	TGTGCCAGCAACGTCATAGCGAGAAGCACAGATACGCAGTATTTT
NA	many	TRBJ2-3	TRBV9	CASSGSELSTDTQYF	TGTGCCAGCAGCGGATCAGAATTGAGCACAGATACGCAGTATTTT
NA	few	TRBJ1-4	TRBV7-9	CASSLDGGFGEKLFF	TGTGCCAGCAGCTTAGATGGAGGGTTCGGAGAAAAACTGTTTTTT
TRBD1	few	TRBJ2-7	TRBV3-1	CASKGQGQGEQYF	TGTGCCAGCAAGGGACAGGGGCAGGGCGAGCAGTACTTC
TRBD2	many	TRBJ2-1	TRBV30	CAWSVKASGSPREQFF	TGTGCCTGGAGTGTAAAGGCTAGCGGATCCCCCCGGGAGCAGTTCTTC
NA	many	TRBJ2-7	TRBV7-8	CASSPSRKEASRKNEQYF	TGTGCCAGCAGCCCATCGCGTAAGGAGGCCAGCCGGAAAAACGAGCAGTACTTC
TRBD1	few	TRBJ1-4	TRBV12-3/TRBV12-4	CASSQAGTDGFDEKLFF	TGTGCCAGCAGTCAAGCCGGGACAGACGGATTCGATGAAAAACTGTTTTTT
TRBD2	many	TRBJ2-1	TRBV12-3/TRBV12-4	CASLPGLAGGPGQNEQFF	TGTGCCAGCCTCCCGGGACTAGCGGGAGGGCCGGGTCAGAATGAGCAGTTCTTC